The text below deals with one T cell receptor (beta chain). Original data processing: Estimated nucleated cell counts came from reference gene primer amplification. The protocol was immunoSEQ multiplex PCR, while the TCRdb copy is restricted to in-frame clones and leaves out a portion. V, J and clone size were drawn from that table, and D and trimming were deduced from the DNA. Among about 250,000 clones listed, around 90% were seen once. The ends were cut back, 7 bases at V and 5 bases at J, with 20 bases in the middle. Germline CDR1 reads SGHAT; CDR2 reads FQNNGV. CDR3 length equals 15 residues. This sample stems from a study of blood T cell repertoires in COVID-19. On the study more broadly: Acute and convalescent COVID-19 samples came from the United States, Italy and Spain. PBMCs, B-cell-depleted T cells, or T cells were the source of the cDNA or gDNA that made up the material.

Sequences were obtained from peripheral blood. The receptor comes from a man aged 30 to 39 with COVID-19, enrolled during active disease. The V gene is TRBV11-2, the J gene TRBJ1-1, with D perhaps matching TRBD1 (5 bases). CDR3 sequence: CASNLDTLLSTEAFF. The DNA of the CDR3 is TGTGCCAGCAACTTGGACACCCTTTTGAGTACTGAAGCTTTCTTT.